This T cell receptor (beta chain) was sequenced during a study of shared clonotypes between healthy human individuals. Sequencing was performed with immunoSEQ multiplex PCR; in TCRdb, only in-frame clones are kept and a portion is missing. The data contain fewer than 650,000 clones, roughly four fifths of them singletons. V gave up 4 bases and J gave up 0 bases, with 13 bases separating them. This CDR3 is 15 amino acids long. The germline CDR1 and CDR2 sequences are SGHDN and FVKESK. This sequence originates from a woman between 40 and 50 years old in good health. Some clones in this sample may be carry-over from other donors' samples. The chain has TRBV14 and TRBJ2-7; D is ambiguous. Material: PBMCs. CDR3 sequence: CASSLERATSYEQYF. CDR3 coding DNA: TGTGCCAGCAGCCTAGAACGGGCCACCTCCTACGAGCAGTACTTC. The full variable domain, in which reference TRBV14 and TRBJ2-7 provide the parts outside the CDR3, is EAGVTQFPSHSVIEKGQTVTLRCDPISGHDNLYWYRRVMGKEIKFLLHFVKESKQDESGMPNNRFLAERTGGTYSTLKVQPAELEDSGVYFCASSLERATSYEQYFGPGTRLTVT.